This section outlines one TCR beta chain sequence together with its context. The antigen remains unidentified. These data belong to a study of CD8 T cells in ankylosing spondylitis. Study-wide results and limits: As for the disease-linked clones, they showed a CD8+ phenotype and occurred at relatively low frequencies in peripheral blood. Reported data indicate significant enrichment of disease-linked clones within matched ankylosing spondylitis synovial fluid.

By quantitative 5'-RACE with molecular barcodes, the TCR beta libraries were made. TCRdb processed the 5' RACE reads anew with MiXCR; each CDR3 protein has one entry. The table lists approximately 240,000 distinct CDR3 sequences, approximately 24% of them singletons, with around 0.58% in the top ten. CDR1 and CDR2 (germline): SNHLY, FYNNEI. This CDR3 comprises 15 residues. Trimming removed 6 bases from V and 0 bases from J, with 11 bases in between. Sequences were obtained from blood, either unsorted or a sorted T cell fraction (not recorded which). The receptor comes from a male donor with ankylosing spondylitis or in good health (not recorded which). The V gene is TRBV2, the J gene TRBJ2-2, with a tentative D call TRBD1 (5 bases). The CDR3 region is CASSVRQTNTGELFF. The DNA for the CDR3 is TGTGCCAGCAGCGTCCGACAGACGAACACCGGGGAGCTGTTTTTT. Supplemented by reference TRBV2 and TRBJ2-2, the full variable domain reads EPEVTQTPSHQVTQMGQEVILRCVPISNHLYFYWYRQILGQKVEFLVSFYNNEISEKSEIFDDQFSVERPDGSNFTLKIRSTKLEDSAMYFCASSVRQTNTGELFFGEGSRLTVL.